The subject of this entry is one TCR beta chain. This specimen belongs to a study of glioma-infiltrating T cells after dendritic cell vaccination. Assay: immunoSEQ multiplex PCR; the TCRdb copy retains only in-frame clones and omits some. The repertoire holds tens of thousands of clones, with 80% to 90% as singletons. V was pared by 6 bases and J by 0 bases, with 10 bases between. Germline CDR1 and CDR2: MNHNS and SASEGT. This CDR3 has 14 amino acids. The material was blood, obtained before dendritic cell vaccination. V gene TRBV6-1 combines with J gene TRBJ2-3; maybe TRBD1 (7 bases). This clonotype originated in a human donor with glioblastoma. As DNA, the CDR3 is TGTGCCAGCAGGCGGGACAGAAGCACAGATACGCAGTATTTT. It encodes CASRRDRSTDTQYF.